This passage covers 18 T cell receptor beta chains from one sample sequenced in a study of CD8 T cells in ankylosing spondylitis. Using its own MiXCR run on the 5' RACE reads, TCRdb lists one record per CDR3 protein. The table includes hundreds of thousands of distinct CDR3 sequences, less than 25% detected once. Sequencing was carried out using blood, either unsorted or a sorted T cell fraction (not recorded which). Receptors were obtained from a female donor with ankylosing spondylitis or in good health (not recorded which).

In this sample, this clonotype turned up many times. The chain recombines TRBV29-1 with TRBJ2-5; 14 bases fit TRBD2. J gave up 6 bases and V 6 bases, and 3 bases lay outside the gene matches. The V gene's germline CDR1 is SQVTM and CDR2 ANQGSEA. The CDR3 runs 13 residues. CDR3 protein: CSVGLAGEKTQYF. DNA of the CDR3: TGCAGCGTGGGACTAGCGGGAGAAAAGACCCAGTACTTC.

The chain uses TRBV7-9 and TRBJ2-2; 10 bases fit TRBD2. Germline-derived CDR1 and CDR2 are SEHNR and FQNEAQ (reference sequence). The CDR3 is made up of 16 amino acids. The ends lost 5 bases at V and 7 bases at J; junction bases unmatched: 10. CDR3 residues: CASSTQILAGNGELFF. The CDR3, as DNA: TGTGCCAGCAGCACCCAGATACTAGCGGGGAACGGGGAGCTGTTTTTT. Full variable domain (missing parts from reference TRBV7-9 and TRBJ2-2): DTGVSQNPRHKITKRGQNVTFRCDPISEHNRLYWYRQTLGQGPEFLTYFQNEAQLEKSRLLSDRFSAERPKGSFSTLEIQRTEQGDSAMYLCASSTQILAGNGELFFGEGSRLTVL.

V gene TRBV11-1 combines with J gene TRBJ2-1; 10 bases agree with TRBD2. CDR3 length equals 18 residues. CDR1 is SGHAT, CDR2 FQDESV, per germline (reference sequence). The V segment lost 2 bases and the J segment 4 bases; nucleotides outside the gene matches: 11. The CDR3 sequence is CASSLRSGRAMRYNEQFF. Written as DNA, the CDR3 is TGTGCCAGCAGCTTACGAAGCGGGAGGGCCATGCGATACAATGAGCAGTTCTTC.

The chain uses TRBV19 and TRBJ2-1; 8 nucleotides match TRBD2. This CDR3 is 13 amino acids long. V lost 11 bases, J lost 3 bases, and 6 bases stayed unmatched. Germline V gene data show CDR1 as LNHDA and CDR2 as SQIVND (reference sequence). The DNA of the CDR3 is TGTGCCTCCAGCGGGAGCCTCTACAATGAGCAGTTCTTC. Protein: CASSGSLYNEQFF.

This CDR3 is CASSASVARTGLSYNEQFF. The CDR3 DNA sequence: TGTGCCAGCAGCGCTTCGGTCGCTCGAACAGGGCTCTCCTACAATGAGCAGTTCTTC. The chain carries TRBV2 and TRBJ2-1; D might be TRBD1 (6 bases). Germline CDR1 SNHLY, CDR2 FYNNEI. The CDR3 has 19 amino acids. Trimming removed 6 bases at V and 0 bases at J, with 24 bases between.

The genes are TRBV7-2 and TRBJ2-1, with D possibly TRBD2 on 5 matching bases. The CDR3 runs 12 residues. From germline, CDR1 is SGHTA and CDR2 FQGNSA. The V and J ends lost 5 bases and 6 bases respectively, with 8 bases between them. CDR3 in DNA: TGTGCCAGCAGCCGAACTAGCAATGAGCAGTTCTTC. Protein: CASSRTSNEQFF.

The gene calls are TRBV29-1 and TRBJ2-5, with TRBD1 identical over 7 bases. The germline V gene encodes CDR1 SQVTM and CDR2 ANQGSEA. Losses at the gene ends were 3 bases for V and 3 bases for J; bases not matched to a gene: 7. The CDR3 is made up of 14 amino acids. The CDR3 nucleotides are TGCAGCGTTGAGGGGGACAGCAACGAAGAGACCCAGTACTTC. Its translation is CSVEGDSNEETQYF.

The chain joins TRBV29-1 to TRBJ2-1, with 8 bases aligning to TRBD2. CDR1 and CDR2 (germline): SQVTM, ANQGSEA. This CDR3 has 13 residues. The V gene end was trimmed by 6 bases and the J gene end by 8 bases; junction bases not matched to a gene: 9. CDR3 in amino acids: CSVGGGTADEQFF. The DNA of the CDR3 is TGCAGCGTCGGGGGGGGAACAGCGGATGAGCAGTTCTTC.

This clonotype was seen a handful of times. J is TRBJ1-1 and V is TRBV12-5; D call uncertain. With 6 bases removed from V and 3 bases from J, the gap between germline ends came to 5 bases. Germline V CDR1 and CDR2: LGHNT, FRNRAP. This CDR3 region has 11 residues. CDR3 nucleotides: TGTGCTAGTGGCGTAGACACTGAAGCTTTCTTT. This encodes CASGVDTEAFF.

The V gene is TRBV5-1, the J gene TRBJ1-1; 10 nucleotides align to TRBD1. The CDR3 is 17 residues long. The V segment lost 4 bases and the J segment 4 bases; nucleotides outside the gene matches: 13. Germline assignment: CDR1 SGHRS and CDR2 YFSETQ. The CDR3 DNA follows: TGCGCCAGCAGCCCCCTAAGACAGGGGGCGCGGAGCACTGAAGCTTTCTTT. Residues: CASSPLRQGARSTEAFF.

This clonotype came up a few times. CDR3 loop: CASSLGQSQGHEQYF. The CDR3 DNA sequence: TGTGCCAGCAGCTTAGGACAGAGTCAAGGCCACGAGCAGTACTTC. The chain carries TRBV11-3 and TRBJ2-7; tentative D call: TRBD1 (5 bases). Trimming pared 1 base from V and 5 bases from J, leaving 15 bases between. The germline CDR1 and CDR2 sequences are SGHNT and YENEEA. The CDR3 totals 15 residues.

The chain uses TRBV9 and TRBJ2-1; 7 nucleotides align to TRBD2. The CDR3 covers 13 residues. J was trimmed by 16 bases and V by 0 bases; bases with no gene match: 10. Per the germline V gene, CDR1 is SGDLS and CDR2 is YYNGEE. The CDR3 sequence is CASSVEVSGTTFF. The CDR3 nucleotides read TGTGCCAGCAGCGTAGAGGTATCCGGGACTACTTTCTTC.

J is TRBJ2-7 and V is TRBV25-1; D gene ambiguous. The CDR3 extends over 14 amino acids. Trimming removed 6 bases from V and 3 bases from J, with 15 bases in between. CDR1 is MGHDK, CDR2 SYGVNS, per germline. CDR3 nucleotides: TGTGCCAGCAGAGACTCCCTGACCATCTACGAGCAGTACTTC. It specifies CASRDSLTIYEQYF.

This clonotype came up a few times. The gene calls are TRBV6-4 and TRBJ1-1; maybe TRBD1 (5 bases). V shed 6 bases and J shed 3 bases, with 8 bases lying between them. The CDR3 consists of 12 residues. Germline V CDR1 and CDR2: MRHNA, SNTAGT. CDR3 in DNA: TGTGCCAGCAGGTCGGGACACACTGAAGCTTTCTTT. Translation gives CASRSGHTEAFF.

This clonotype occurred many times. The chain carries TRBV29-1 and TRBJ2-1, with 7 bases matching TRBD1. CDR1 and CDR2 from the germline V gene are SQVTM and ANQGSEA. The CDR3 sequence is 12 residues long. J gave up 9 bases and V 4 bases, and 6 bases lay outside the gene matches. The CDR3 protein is CSVVRGQGEQFF. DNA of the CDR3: TGCAGCGTTGTAAGGGGGCAGGGTGAGCAGTTCTTC.

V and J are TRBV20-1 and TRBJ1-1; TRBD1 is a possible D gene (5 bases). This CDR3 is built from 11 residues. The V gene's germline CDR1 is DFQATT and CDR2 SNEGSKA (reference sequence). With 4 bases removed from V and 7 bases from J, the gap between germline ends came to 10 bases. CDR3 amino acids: CSAIRVFEAFF. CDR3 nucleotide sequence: TGCAGTGCTATCAGGGTGTTTGAAGCTTTCTTT.

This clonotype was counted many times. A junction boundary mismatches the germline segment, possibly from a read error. As DNA, the CDR3 is TGCAGCGTTCAAGACGGCGCTGAAGCTTTCTTT. This encodes CSVQDGAEAFF. The rearrangement joins TRBV29-1 to TRBJ1-1; no reliable D call. Per germline, CDR1 SQVTM and CDR2 ANQGSEA. The CDR3 covers 11 residues.

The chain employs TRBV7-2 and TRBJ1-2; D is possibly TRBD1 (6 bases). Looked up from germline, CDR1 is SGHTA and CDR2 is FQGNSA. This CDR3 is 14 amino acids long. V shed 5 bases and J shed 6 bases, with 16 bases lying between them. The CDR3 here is CASSIDRFWDGYTF. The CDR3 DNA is TGTGCCAGCAGCATAGACAGGTTTTGGGATGGCTACACCTTC.